Listed here are 14 T cell receptor beta chains from one sample, sequenced in a study of T cells in localized non-small cell lung cancer. Method: immunoSEQ multiplex PCR; TCRdb's copy keeps in-frame clones and lacks some. The data show 40,000 to 55,000 clones, 80% seen once. This specimen consisted of PBMCs, obtained before any cancer treatment. Source of these receptors: a woman aged 40-69 years with stage II lung adenocarcinoma.

Only one count was recorded for this clone. J is TRBJ1-1 and V is TRBV6-5, with D unresolved. Trimming took off 5 bases at V and 7 bases at J, with 8 bases between the two ends. Germline CDR1 is MNHEY and CDR2 is SVGAGI. This CDR3 contains 11 residues. CDR3 amino acids: CASSPDGEAFF. In DNA form, the CDR3 reads TGTGCCAGCAGTCCTGACGGTGAAGCTTTCTTT.

V gene TRBV5-6 combines with J gene TRBJ1-2; 7 bases agree with TRBD1. The CDR3 sequence is 15 residues long. Germline-derived CDR1 and CDR2 are SGHDT and YYEEEE. The ends lost 1 base at V and 8 bases at J; junction bases unmatched: 11. CDR3 sequence reads: CASSLSASGGLGYTF. Here the CDR3 DNA reads TGTGCCAGCAGCTTGTCGGCTTCAGGGGGATTAGGCTACACCTTC.

The CDR3 is CASSSRPDVNEKLFF. The CDR3 DNA sequence: TGTGCCAGCAGCTCCCGGCCCGACGTTAATGAAAAACTGTTTTTT. The chain combines TRBV7-9 with TRBJ1-4; D is unresolved. V was clipped by 4 bases and J by 4 bases, with 13 bases between them. Germline CDR1 and CDR2: SEHNR and FQNEAQ (reference sequence). The CDR3 runs to 15 residues. The full variable domain, completed using reference TRBV7-9 and TRBJ1-4, is DTGVSQNPRHKITKRGQNVTFRCDPISEHNRLYWYRQTLGQGPEFLTYFQNEAQLEKSRLLSDRFSAERPKGSFSTLEIQRTEQGDSAMYLCASSSRPDVNEKLFFGSGTQLSVL.

The count of this clone is one. The chain uses TRBV25-1 and TRBJ1-4; weak D call: TRBD1 (6 bases). The CDR3 runs 14 residues. V was trimmed by 2 bases and J by 7 bases, leaving 11 bases between them. CDR1 is MGHDK, CDR2 SYGVNS, per germline. CDR3 loop: CASSEQGSGEKLFF. The DNA for the CDR3 is TGTGCCAGCAGTGAACAGGGGTCGGGTGAAAAACTGTTTTTT.

The rearrangement joins TRBV6-1 to TRBJ2-1; D is possibly TRBD1 (5 bases). V was trimmed by 8 bases and J by 0 bases, leaving 8 bases between them. The CDR3 loop spans 13 amino acids. CDR1 is MNHNS and CDR2 is SASEGT in the germline V gene. The CDR3 nucleotides read TGTGCCAGCCCCAGGGACTCCTACAATGAGCAGTTCTTC. This sequence encodes CASPRDSYNEQFF.

This chain connects TRBV7-3 to TRBJ1-4; D ambiguous. V shed 2 bases and J shed 6 bases, with 13 bases lying between them. This CDR3 spans 15 amino acids. Germline V gene lookup returns CDR1 SGHTA and CDR2 FQGTGA. CDR3 region: CASSLVVGRDEKLFF. CDR3 DNA: TGTGCCAGCAGCTTAGTGGTAGGGAGGGATGAAAAACTGTTTTTT.

V is TRBV6-1 and J is TRBJ1-6; TRBD1 agrees at 7 bases. Germline CDR1 reads MNHNS; CDR2 reads SASEGT. Unmatched junction bases numbered 5, after V lost 8 bases and J lost 7 bases. The CDR3 has 13 amino acids. The chain's CDR3 is CASYNRGNSPLHF. CDR3 in DNA: TGTGCCAGCTATAACAGGGGAAATTCACCCCTCCACTTT.

This chain connects TRBV7-2 to TRBJ1-1, with TRBD1 matching over 8 bases. Germline V gives CDR1 SGHTA, CDR2 FQGNSA. V shed 5 bases and J 3 bases; nucleotides not matched to a gene: 5. CDR3 length: 14 residues. The CDR3 reads CASSQRQGHTEAFF. Here the CDR3 DNA reads TGTGCCAGCAGCCAAAGACAGGGGCACACTGAAGCTTTCTTT. Full variable domain (outside the CDR3, taken from reference TRBV7-2 and TRBJ1-1): GAGVSQSPSNKVTEKGKDVELRCDPISGHTALYWYRQSLGQGLEFLIYFQGNSAPDKSGLPSDRFSAERTGGSVSTLTIQRTQQEDSAVYLCASSQRQGHTEAFFGQGTRLTVV.

This clone was seen more than once but under ten times. The chain is built from TRBV7-3 and TRBJ1-1; D is unclear. V was clipped by 1 base and J by 3 bases, with 6 bases between them. The V gene's germline CDR1 is SGHTA and CDR2 FQGTGA. The CDR3 extends over 13 amino acids. The CDR3 DNA is TGTGCCAGCAGCTTAATGTTAGACACTGAAGCTTTCTTT. This encodes CASSLMLDTEAFF.

The chain is built from TRBV5-5 and TRBJ2-5; a weak D match, TRBD2 (6 bases). The CDR3 is made up of 15 amino acids. The germline CDR1 and CDR2 sequences are SGHKS and YYEKEE (reference sequence). The V end lost 0 bases, the J end lost 2 bases, and 11 bases lay between the germline ends. The CDR3 DNA follows: TGTGCCAGCAGCTTGGGACTAGTCGAACAAGAGACCCAGTACTTC. It is translated as CASSLGLVEQETQYF.

The rearrangement uses TRBV4-3 and TRBJ1-3, with unresolved D. The CDR3 loop spans 14 amino acids. V was pared by 0 bases and J by 1 base, with 4 bases between. Germline CDR1 LGHNA, CDR2 YSLEER. CDR3 in DNA: TGCGCCAGCAGCCAAGATCCATCTGGAAACACCATATATTTT. It specifies CASSQDPSGNTIYF.

This clone has a single count. The chain uses TRBV6-5 and TRBJ2-7, with no clear D. CDR3 size: 15 residues. Per germline, CDR1 MNHEY and CDR2 SVGAGI. V lost 2 bases and J 3 bases, leaving 14 bases between the germline ends. The CDR3, as DNA: TGTGCCAGCAGTTACGGCCCCCAGCCAGGCTACGAGCAGTACTTC. Its translation is CASSYGPQPGYEQYF.

This clone was recorded many times. This rearrangement joins TRBV5-6 to TRBJ2-2; TRBD1 matches at 7 bases. The CDR3 spans 15 residues. Trimming took 5 bases from V and 5 from J; bases not matched to a gene: 9. CDR1 is SGHDT, CDR2 YYEEEE, per germline. This CDR3 reads CASRHRQGNTGELFF. DNA of the CDR3: TGTGCCAGCAGACACCGACAGGGAAATACCGGGGAGCTGTTTTTT.

V and J are TRBV2 and TRBJ2-4; 8 nucleotides agree with TRBD1. This CDR3 region has 15 residues. Germline CDR1 is SNHLY and CDR2 is FYNNEI. Trimming at V came to 6 bases and at J to 0 bases, leaving 4 bases not matched to a gene. This chain's CDR3 is CASSEDRVAKNIQYF. In DNA, the CDR3 is TGTGCCAGCAGCGAGGACAGGGTAGCCAAAAACATTCAGTACTTC.